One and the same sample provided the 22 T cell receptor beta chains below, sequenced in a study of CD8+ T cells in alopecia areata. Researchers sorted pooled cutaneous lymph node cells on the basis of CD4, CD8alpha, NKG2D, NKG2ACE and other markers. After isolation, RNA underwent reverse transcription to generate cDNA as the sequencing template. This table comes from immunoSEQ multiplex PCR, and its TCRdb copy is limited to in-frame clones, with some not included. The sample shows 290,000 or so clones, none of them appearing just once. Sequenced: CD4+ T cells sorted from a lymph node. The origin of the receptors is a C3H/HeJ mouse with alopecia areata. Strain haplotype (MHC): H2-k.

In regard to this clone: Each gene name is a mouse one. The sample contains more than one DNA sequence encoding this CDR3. CDR3 protein: CASSRDNANSDYTF. The covered CDR3 bases are TGTGCCAGCAGCAGGGACAACGCAAACTCC. The J gene is TRBJ1-2, the V gene TRBV19, with a possible D match to TRBD1 (6 bases). Coverage ceases 4 residues before the CDR3 finishes, and the germline J gene fills in the end. The germline V gene encodes CDR1 FNHDT and CDR2 SITEND (reference sequence). The CDR3 consists of 14 residues. V lost 5 bases, J lost 0 bases, and 11 bases lay in between.

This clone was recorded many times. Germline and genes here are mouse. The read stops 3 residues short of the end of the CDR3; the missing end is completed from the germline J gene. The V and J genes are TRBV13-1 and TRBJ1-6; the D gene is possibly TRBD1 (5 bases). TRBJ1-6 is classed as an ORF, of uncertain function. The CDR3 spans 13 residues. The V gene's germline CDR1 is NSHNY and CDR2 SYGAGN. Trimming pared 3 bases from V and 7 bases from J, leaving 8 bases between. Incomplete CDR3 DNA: TGTGCCAGCAGTGTGACAGTGAATTCGCCC. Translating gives CASSVTVNSP. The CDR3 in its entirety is CASSVTVNSPLYF.

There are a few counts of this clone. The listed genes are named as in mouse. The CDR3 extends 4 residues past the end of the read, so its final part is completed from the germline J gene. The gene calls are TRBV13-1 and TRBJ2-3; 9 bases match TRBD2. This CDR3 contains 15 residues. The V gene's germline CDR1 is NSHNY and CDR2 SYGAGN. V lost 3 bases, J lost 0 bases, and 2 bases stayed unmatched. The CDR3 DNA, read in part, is TGTGCCAGCAGTGGGGACTGGGCTAGTGCAGAA. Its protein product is CASSGDWASAE. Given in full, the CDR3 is CASSGDWASAETLYF.

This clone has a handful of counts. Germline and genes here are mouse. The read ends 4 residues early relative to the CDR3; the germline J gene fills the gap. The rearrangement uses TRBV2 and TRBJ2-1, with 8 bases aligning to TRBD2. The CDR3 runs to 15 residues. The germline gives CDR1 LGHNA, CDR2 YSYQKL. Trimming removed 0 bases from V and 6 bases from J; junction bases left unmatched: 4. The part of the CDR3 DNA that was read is TGTGCCAGCAGCCAAGATTGGGGGGGTGTTGCT. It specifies CASSQDWGGVA. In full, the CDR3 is CASSQDWGGVAEQFF.

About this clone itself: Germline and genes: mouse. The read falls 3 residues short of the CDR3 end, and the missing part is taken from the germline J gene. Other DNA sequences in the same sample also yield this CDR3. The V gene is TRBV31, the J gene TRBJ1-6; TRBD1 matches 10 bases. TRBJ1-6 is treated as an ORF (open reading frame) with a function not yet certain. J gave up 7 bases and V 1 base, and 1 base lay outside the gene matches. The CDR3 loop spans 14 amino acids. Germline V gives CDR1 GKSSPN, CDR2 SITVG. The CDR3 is CAWSPGQGNSPLYF. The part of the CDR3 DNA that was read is TGTGCCTGGAGTCCGGGACAGGGGAATTCGCCC.

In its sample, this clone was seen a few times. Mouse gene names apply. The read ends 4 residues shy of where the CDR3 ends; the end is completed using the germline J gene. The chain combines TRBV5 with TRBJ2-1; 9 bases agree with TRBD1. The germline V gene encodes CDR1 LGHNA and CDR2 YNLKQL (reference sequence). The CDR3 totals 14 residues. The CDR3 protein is CASSRTGGEAEQFF. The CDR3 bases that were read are TGTGCCAGCAGCCGTACAGGGGGCGAGGCT.

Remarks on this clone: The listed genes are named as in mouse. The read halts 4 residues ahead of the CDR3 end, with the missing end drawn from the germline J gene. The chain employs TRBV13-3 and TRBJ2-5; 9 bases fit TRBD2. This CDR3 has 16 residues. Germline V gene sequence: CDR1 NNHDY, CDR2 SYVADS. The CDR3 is CASSDAVGGALDTQYF. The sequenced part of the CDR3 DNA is TGTGCCAGCAGTGATGCAGTTGGGGGGGCGCTTGAC.

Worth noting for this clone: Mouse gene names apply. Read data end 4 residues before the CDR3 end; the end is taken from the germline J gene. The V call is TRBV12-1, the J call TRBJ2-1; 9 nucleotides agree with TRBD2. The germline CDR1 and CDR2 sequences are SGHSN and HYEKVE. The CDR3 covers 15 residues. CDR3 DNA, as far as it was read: TGTGCCAGCTCTCTCGGTGGGGGGGCGCACGCT. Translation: CASSLGGGAHA. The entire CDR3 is CASSLGGGAHAEQFF.

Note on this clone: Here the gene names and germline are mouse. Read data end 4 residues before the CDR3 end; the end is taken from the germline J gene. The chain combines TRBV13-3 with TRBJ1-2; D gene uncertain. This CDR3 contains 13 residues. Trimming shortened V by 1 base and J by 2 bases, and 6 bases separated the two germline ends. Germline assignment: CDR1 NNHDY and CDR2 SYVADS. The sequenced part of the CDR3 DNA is TGTGCCAGCAGTGATACTGTTAACTCC. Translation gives CASSDTVNS. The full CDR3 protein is CASSDTVNSDYTF.

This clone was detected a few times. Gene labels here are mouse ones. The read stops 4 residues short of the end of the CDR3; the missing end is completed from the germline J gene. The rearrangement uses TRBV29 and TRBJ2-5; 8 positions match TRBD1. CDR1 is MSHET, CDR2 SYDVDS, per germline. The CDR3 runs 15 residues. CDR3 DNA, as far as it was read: TGTGCTAGCAGTTTATCCCCGGACAGGGTCGAC. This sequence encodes CASSLSPDRVD. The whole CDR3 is CASSLSPDRVDTQYF.

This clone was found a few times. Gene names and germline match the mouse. The chain's CDR3 is CTCSAERGTNSDYTF. CDR3 bases read: TGCACCTGCAGTGCAGAGAGGGGGACAAACTCC. This chain connects TRBV1 to TRBJ1-2; D is perhaps TRBD1 (6 bases). The read ends 4 residues early relative to the CDR3; the germline J gene fills the gap. CDR3 length: 15 amino acids. V was shortened by 0 bases and J by 0 bases, with 8 bases between the two germline ends. Germline lookup yields CDR1 NSQYPW and CDR2 LRSPGD (reference sequence).

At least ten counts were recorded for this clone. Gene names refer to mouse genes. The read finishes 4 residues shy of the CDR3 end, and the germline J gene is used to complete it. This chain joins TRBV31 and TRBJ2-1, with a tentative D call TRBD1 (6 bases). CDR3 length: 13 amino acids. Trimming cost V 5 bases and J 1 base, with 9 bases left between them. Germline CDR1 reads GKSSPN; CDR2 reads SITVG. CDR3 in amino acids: CAWGDKNYAEQFF. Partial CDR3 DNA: TGTGCCTGGGGGGACAAAAACTATGCT. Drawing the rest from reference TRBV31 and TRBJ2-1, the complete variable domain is AQTIHQWPVAEIKAVGSPLSLGCTIKGKSSPNLYWYWQATGGTLQQLFYSITVGQVESVVQLNLSASRPKDDQFILSTEKLLLSHSGFYLCAWGDKNYAEQFFGPGTRLTVL.

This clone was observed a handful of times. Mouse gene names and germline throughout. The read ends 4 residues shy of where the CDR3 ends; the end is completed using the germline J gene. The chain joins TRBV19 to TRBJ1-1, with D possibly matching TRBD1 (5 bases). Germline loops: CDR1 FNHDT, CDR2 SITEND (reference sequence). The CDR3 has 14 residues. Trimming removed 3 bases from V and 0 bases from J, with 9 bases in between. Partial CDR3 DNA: TGTGCCAGCAGTAGAGGGGTTGCAAACACA. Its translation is CASSRGVANT. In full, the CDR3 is CASSRGVANTEVFF.

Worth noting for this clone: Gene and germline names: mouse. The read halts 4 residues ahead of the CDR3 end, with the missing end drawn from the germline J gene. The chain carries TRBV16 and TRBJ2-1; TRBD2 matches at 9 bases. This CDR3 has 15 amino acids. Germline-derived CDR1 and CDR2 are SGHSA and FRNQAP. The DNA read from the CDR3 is TGTGCAAGCAGCTTAGATGGGGGGGCGGAGGCT. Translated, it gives CASSLDGGAEA. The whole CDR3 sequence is CASSLDGGAEAEQFF.

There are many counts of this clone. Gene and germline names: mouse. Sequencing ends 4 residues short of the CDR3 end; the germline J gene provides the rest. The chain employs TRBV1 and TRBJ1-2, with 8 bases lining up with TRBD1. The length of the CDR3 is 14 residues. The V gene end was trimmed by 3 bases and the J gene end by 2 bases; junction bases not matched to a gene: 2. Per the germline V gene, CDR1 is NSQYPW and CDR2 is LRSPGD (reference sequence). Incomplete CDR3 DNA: TGCACCTGCAGTGCTCGGACAGGGAACTCC. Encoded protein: CTCSARTGNS. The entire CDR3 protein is CTCSARTGNSDYTF.

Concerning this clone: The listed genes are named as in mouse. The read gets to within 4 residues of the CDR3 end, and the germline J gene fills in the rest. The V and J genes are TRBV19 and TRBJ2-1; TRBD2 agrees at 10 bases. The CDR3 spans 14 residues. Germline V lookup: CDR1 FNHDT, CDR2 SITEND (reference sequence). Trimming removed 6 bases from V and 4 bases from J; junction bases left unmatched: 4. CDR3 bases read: TGTGCCAGCACCCTGGACTGGGGGTATGCT. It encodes CASTLDWGYA. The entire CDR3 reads CASTLDWGYAEQFF.

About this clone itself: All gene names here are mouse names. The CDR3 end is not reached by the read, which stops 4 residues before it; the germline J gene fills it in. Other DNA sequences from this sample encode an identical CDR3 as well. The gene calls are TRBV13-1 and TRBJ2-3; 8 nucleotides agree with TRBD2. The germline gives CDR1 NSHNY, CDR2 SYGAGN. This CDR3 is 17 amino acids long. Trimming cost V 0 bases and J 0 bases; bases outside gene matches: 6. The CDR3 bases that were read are TGTGCCAGCAGTGATGCGAGGTGGGGGGGGAGTGCAGAA. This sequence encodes CASSDARWGGSAE. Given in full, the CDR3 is CASSDARWGGSAETLYF.

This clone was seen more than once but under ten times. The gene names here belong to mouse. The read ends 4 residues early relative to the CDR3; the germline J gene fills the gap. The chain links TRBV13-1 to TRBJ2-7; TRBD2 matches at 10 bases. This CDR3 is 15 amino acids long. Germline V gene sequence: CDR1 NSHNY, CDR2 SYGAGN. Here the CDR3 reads CASSDYPGGAYEQYF. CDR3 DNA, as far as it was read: TGTGCCAGCAGTGATTATCCTGGGGGGGCTTAT.

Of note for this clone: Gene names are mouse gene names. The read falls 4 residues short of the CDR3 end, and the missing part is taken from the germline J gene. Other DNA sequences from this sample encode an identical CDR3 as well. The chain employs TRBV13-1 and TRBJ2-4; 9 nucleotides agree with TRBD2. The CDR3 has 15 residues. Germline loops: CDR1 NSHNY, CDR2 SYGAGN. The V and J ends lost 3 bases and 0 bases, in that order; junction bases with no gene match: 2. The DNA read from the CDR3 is TGTGCCAGCAGTGGTGGGGGGGCTAGTCAAAAC. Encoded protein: CASSGGGASQN. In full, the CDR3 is CASSGGGASQNTLYF.

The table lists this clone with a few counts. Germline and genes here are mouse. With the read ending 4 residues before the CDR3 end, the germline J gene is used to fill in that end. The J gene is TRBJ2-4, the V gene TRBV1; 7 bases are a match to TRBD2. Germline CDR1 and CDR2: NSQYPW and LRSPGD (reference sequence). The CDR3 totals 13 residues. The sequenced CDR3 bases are TGCACCTGCAGTGCAGATGGGGGGAAC. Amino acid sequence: CTCSADGGN. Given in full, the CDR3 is CTCSADGGNTLYF.

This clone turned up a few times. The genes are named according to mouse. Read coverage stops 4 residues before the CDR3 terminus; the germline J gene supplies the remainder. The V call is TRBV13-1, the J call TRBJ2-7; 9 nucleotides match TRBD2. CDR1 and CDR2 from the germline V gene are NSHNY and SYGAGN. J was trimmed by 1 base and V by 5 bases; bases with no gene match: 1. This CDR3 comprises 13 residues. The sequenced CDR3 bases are TGTGCCAGCAGAGGACTGGGGTCCTAT. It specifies CASRGLGSY. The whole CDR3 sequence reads CASRGLGSYEQYF.

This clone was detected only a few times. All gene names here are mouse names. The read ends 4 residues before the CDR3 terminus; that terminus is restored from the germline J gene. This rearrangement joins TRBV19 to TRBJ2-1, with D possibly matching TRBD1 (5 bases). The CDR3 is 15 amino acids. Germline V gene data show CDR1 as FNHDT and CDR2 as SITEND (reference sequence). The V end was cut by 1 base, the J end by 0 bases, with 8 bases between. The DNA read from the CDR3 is TGTGCCAGCAGTATAAGGACAATTAACTATGCT. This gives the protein CASSIRTINYA. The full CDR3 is CASSIRTINYAEQFF.